This T cell receptor beta chain was obtained from a study of T-cell reconstitution after alpha-beta-depleted transplantation in children. Broader study findings: Reportedly, roughly two months post-transplant, alpha-beta T cells arose from several hundred expanded graft clones.

From germline, CDR1 is SGHTA and CDR2 FQGNSA. V lost 6 bases, J lost 0 bases, and 12 bases lay in between. The CDR3 spans 15 residues. TCRbeta library construction was performed incorporating unique molecular identifiers. TCRdb analysed the PCR reads with MiXCR anew, one entry per CDR3 protein. The table includes fewer than 700,000 distinct CDR3 sequences, about an eighth detected once. There are a few counts of this clonotype. The antigen is undetermined. V gene TRBV7-2 combines with J gene TRBJ1-5; no reliable D call. The sequence came from a male patient aged 10 to 17 who had a stem cell transplant for acute myeloid leukemia, so the T cells may come from the graft donor. The sequenced sample was PBMCs, mostly from graft donor cells, obtained 360 days after TCRalphabeta/CD19-depleted stem cell transplant. CDR3 coding DNA: TGTGCCAGCAGTCCTTTGGTTGGTAGCAATCAGCCCCAGCATTTT. Its translation is CASSPLVGSNQPQHF.